This T cell receptor (beta chain) was sequenced in a study of cytomegalovirus exposure and HLA in healthy donors. Study observations and caveats: There were some V segments, including TRBV6-2 and TRBV6-3, excluded as indistinguishable. According to a later analysis, donors in an Asian-associated ancestry cluster reportedly had fewer N-insertions than the 666-donor mean. HLA-A and HLA-B allele assignments for most subjects were reportedly predicted accurately using TCR beta sequences.

This clone appeared a few times. Antigen unknown. Other DNA sequences in this sample translate to the same CDR3. The V end lost 0 bases, the J end lost 1 base, and 7 bases lay between the germline ends. In germline, CDR1 is SGHNT, CDR2 YYREEE (reference sequence). The CDR3 loop spans 14 amino acids. Primers for the PCR totalled 60 Vbeta and 13 Jbeta. Profiling relied on immunoSEQ multiplex PCR, and the TCRdb table lists in-frame clones only, not all of them. The profile shows more than 80,000 clones, 65% to 80% of them singletons. Sample: PBMCs. V usage is TRBV5-4 and J usage is TRBJ1-1; TRBD1 is a possible D gene (5 bases). This clonotype was obtained from an older woman in good health and CMV-seropositive. The CDR3: CASSLAQGNTEAFF. As DNA, the CDR3 is TGTGCCAGCAGCTTGGCGCAGGGGAACACTGAAGCTTTCTTT.